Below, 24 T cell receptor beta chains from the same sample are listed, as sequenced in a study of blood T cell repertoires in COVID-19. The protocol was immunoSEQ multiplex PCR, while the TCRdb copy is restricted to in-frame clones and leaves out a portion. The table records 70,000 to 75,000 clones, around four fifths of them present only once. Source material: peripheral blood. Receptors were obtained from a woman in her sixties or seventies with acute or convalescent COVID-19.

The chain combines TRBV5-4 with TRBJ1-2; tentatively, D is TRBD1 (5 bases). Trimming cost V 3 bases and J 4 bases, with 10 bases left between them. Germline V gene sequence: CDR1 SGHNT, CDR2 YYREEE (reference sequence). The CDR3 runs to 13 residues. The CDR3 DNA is TGTGCCAGCAGCTCCCCGGGGGGCTATGGCTACACCTTC. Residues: CASSSPGGYGYTF.

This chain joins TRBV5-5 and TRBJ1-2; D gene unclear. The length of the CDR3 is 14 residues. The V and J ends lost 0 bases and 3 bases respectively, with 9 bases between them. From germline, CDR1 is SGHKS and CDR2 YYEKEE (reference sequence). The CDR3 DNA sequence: TGTGCCAGCAGCTTGGATCCGGGTTACTATGGCTACACCTTC. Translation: CASSLDPGYYGYTF.

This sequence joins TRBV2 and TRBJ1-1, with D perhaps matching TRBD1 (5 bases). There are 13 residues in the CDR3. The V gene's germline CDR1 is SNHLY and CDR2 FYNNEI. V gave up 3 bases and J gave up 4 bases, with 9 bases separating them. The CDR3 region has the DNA TGTGCCAGCAGTGATCAGGGAATCACTGAAGCTTTCTTT. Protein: CASSDQGITEAFF.

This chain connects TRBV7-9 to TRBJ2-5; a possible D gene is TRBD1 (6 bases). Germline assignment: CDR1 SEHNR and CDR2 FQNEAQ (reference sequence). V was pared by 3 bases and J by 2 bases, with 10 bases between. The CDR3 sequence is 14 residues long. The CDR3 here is CASSLGDTQETQYF. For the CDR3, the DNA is TGTGCCAGCAGCTTGGGGGACACACAAGAGACCCAGTACTTC.

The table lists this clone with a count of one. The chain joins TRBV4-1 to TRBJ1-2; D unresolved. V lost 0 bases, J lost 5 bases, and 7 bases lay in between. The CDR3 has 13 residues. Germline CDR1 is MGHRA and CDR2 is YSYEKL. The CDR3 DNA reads TGCGCCAGCAGCCAAGAAGGGAGGTATGGCTACACCTTC. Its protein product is CASSQEGRYGYTF.

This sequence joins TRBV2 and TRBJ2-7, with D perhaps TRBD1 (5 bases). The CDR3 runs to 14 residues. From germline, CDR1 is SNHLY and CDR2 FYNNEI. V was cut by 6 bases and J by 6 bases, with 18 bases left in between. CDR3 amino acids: CASRTQGGKSEQYF. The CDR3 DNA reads TGTGCCAGCAGGACCCAGGGTGGAAAAAGCGAGCAGTACTTC.

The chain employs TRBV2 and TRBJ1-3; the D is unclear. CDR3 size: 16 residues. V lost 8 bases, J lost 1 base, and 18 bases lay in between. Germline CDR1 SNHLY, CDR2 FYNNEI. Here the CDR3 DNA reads TGTGCCAGCCTAAATGCACTATTGAGTTCTGGAAACACCATATATTTT. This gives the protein CASLNALLSSGNTIYF.

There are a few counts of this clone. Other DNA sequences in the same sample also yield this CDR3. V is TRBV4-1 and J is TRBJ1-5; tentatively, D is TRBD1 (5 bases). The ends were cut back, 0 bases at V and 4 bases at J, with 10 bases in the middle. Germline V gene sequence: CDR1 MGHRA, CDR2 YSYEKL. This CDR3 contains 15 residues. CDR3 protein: CASSQDRAGNQPQHF. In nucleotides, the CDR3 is TGCGCCAGCAGCCAAGACCGGGCAGGGAATCAGCCCCAGCATTTT.

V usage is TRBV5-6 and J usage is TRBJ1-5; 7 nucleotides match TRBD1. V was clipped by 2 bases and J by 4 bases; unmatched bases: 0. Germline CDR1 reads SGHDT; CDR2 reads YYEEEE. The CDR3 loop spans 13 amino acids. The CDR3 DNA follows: TGTGCCAGCAGCTTACAGGGGAATCAGCCCCAGCATTTT. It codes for CASSLQGNQPQHF. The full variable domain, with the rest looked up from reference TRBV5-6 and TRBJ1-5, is DAGVTQSPTHLIKTRGQQVTLRCSPKSGHDTVSWYQQALGQGPQFIFQYYEEEERQRGNFPDRFSGHQFPNYSSELNVNALLLGDSALYLCASSLQGNQPQHFGDGTRLSIL.

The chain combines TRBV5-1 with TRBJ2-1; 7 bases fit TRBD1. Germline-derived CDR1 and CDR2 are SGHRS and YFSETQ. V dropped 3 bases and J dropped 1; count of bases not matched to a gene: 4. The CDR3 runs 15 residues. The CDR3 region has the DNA TGCGCCAGCAGCTCACAGGGGTCTTCCTACAATGAGCAGTTCTTC. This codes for CASSSQGSSYNEQFF.

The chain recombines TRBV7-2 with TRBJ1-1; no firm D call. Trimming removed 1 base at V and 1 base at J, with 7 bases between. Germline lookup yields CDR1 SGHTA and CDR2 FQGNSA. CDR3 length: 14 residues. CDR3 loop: CASSLGHQNTEAFF. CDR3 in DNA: TGTGCCAGCAGCTTAGGGCATCAGAACACTGAAGCTTTCTTT.

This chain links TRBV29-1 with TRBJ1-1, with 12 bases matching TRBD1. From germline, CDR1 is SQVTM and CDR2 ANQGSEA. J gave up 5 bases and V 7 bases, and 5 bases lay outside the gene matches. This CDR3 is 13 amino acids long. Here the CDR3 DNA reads TGCAGCGGCCGGGACAGGGGGCTAACTGAAGCTTTCTTT. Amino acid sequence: CSGRDRGLTEAFF.

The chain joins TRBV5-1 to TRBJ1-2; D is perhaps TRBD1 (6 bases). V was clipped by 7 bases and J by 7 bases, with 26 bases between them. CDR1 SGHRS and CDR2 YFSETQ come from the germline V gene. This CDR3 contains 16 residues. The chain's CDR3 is CASRFTTGREGPGYTF. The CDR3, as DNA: TGCGCCAGCCGTTTCACTACAGGGAGGGAAGGGCCTGGCTACACCTTC.

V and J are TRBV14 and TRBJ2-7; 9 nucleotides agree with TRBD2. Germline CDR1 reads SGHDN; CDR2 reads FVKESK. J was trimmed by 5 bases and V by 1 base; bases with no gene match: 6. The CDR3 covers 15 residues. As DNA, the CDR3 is TGTGCCAGCAGCCAAGGGGCGGGAGGGCCGGACGAGCAGTACTTC. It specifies CASSQGAGGPDEQYF.

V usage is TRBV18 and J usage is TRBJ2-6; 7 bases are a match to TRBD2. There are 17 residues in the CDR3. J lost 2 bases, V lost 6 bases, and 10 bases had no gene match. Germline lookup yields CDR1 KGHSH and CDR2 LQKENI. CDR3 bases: TGTGCCAGCTCCGGGGGGTCCCCAGACGCTGGGGCCAACGTCCTGACTTTC. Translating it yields CASSGGSPDAGANVLTF.

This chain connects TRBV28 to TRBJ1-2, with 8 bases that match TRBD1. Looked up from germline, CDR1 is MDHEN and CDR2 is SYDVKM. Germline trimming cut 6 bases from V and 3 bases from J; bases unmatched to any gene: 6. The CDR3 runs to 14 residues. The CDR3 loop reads CASRRMDRDYGYTF. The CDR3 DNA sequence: TGTGCCAGCAGACGAATGGACAGGGACTATGGCTACACCTTC.

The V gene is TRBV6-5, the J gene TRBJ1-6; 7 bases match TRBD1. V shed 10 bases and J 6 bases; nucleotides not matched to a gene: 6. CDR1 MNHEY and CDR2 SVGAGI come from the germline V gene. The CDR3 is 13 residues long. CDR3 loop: CATTTGFNSPLHF. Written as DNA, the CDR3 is TGTGCCACAACGACAGGGTTTAATTCACCCCTCCACTTT.

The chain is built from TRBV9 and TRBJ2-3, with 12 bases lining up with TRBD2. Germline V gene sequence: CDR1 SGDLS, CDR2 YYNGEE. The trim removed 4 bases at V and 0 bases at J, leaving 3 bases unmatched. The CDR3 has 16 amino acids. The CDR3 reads CASSPLAGGSTDTQYF. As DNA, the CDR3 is TGTGCCAGCAGCCCGCTAGCGGGAGGGAGCACAGATACGCAGTATTTT.

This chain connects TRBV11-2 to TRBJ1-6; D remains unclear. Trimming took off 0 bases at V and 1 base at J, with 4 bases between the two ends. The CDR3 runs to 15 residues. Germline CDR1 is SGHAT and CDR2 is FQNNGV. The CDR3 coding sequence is TGTGCCAGCAGCTTAGAACAGTCCTATAATTCACCCCTCCACTTT. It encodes CASSLEQSYNSPLHF.

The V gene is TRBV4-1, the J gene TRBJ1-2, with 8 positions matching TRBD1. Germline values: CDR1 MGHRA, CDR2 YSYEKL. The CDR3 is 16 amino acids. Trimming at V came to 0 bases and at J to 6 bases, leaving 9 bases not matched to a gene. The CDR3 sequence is CASSQDPRTGGNGYTF. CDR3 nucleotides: TGCGCCAGCAGCCAAGATCCGAGAACAGGGGGTAATGGCTACACCTTC.

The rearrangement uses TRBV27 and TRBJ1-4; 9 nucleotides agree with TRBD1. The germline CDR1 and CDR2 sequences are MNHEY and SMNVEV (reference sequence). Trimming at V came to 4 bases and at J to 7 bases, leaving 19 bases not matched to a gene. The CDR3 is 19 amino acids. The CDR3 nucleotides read TGTGCCAGCAGTTACCGCCGGGACAGGGAGTGGGGAAGTTTTGAAAAACTGTTTTTT. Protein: CASSYRRDREWGSFEKLFF. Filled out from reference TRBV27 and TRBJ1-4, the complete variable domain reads EAQVTQNPRYLITVTGKKLTVTCSQNMNHEYMSWYRQDPGLGLRQIYYSMNVEVTDKGDVPEGYKVSRKEKRNFPLILESPSPNQTSLYFCASSYRRDREWGSFEKLFFGSGTQLSVL.

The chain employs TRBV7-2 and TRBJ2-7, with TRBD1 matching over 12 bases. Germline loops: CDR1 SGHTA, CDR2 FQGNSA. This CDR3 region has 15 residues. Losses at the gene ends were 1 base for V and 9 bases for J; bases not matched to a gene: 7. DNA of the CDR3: TGTGCCAGCAGCTTAGGGCCCGGGACAGGGGGCTGGCAGTACTTC. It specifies CASSLGPGTGGWQYF.

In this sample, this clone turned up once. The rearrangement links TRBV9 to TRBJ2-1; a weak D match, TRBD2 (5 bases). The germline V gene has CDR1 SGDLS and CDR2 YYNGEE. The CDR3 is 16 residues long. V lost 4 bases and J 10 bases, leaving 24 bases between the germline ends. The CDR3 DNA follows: TGTGCCAGCAGCCAGAGGCAAGCCTTCAGGTCGGGGGAGCAGTTCTTC. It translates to CASSQRQAFRSGEQFF.

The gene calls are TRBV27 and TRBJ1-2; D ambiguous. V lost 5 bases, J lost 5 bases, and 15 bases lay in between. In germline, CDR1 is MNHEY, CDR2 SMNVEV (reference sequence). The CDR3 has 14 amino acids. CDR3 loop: CASSRGGPGYGYTF. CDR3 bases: TGTGCCAGCAGTCGTGGCGGGCCGGGGTATGGCTACACCTTC.